This T cell receptor (beta chain) comes out of a study of blood T cell repertoires in COVID-19. Across the whole study: Sources were T cells, B-cell-depleted T cells, or PBMCs; the material itself was cDNA or gDNA.

V trimming: 4 bases; J trimming: 2 bases; junction bases outside the gene matches: 6. Per germline, CDR1 SGHRS and CDR2 YFSETQ. This CDR3 contains 15 residues. In the original analysis: It was from reference gene primer amplification that nucleated cell counts were estimated. Clones were sequenced by immunoSEQ multiplex PCR, and TCRdb holds only the in-frame ones, with some missing. V and J calls and clone size are copied from that table; D and trimming were computed from the DNA. The sample yields 130,000 or so clones, around 86% seen once. The sample was peripheral blood. The chain is built from TRBV5-1 and TRBJ2-5, with TRBD1 matching 9 bases. This receptor was taken from a human donor in a cohort sampled during active COVID-19. The CDR3 spells CASSGRDREQETQYF. The CDR3 DNA follows: TGCGCCAGCAGCGGCCGGGACAGGGAACAAGAGACCCAGTACTTC.